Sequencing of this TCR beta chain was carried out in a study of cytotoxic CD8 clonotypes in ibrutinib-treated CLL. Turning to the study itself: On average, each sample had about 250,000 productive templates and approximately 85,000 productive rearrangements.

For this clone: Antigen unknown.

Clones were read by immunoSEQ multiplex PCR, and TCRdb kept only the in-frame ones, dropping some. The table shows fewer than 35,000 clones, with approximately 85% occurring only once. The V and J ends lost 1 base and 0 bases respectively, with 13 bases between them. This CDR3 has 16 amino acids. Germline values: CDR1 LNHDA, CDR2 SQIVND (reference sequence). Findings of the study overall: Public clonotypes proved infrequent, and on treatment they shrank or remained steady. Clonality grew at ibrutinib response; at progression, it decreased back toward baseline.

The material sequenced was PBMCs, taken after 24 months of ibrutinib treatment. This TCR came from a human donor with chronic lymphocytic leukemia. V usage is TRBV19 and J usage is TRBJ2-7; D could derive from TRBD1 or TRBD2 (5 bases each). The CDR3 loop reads CASSIGYGAYSYEQYF. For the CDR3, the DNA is TGTGCCAGTAGTATAGGGTACGGGGCTTACTCCTACGAGCAGTACTTC.